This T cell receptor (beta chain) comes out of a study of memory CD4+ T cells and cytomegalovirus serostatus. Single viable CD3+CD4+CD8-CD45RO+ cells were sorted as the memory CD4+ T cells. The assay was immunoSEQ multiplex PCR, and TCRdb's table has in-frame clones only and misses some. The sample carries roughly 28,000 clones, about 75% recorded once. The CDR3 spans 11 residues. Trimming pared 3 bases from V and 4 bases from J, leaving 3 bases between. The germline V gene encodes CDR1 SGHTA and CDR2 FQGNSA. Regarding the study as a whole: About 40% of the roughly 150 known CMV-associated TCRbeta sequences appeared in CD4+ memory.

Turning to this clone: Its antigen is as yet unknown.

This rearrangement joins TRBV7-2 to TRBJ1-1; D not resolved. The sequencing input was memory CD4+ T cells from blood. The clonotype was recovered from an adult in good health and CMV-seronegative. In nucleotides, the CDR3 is TGTGCCAGCAGCTTTTTCACTGAAGCTTTCTTT. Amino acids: CASSFFTEAFF.